Listed below are T cell receptor beta chains from one sample, sequenced in a study of CD8+ T cells in alopecia areata. Only in-frame clones appear in the TCRdb table, and some are missing; sequencing was by immunoSEQ multiplex PCR. The sample records 110,000 or so clones, 56% being singletons. The starting material was CD4+ T cells sorted from blood, obtained at week 24, from a patient treated with tofacitinib. The receptor set was obtained from a human donor with alopecia areata. Each CDR3 is given with its conserved first and last residue. The D gene is left open where the match is weak. Some rows have no size entry. The others give once, few or many, or a class for an expanded clone.

d_call j_call v_call clone_size cdr3_aa cdr3_nt
NA TRBJ1-1 TRBV29-1 few CSVSGHMNTEAFF TGCAGCGTGTCTGGACACATGAACACTGAAGCTTTCTTT
TRBD2 TRBJ2-3 TRBV29-1 few CSVSKGGDTQYF TGCAGCGTCTCTAAGGGAGGGGATACGCAGTATTTT
NA TRBJ2-7 TRBV30 NA CALGGTTYEQYF TGTGCCCTCGGGGGCACCACCTACGAGCAGTACTTC
NA TRBJ1-1 TRBV6-4 once CASSWEWNTEAFF TGTGCCAGCAGTTGGGAATGGAACACTGAAGCTTTCTTT
NA TRBJ1-5 TRBV30 NA CAWSLRGDINQPQHF TGTGCCTGGAGTTTACGAGGGGATATCAATCAGCCCCAGCATTTT
NA TRBJ1-5 TRBV6-5 NA CASRQYSNQPQHF TGTGCCAGCAGACAGTATAGCAATCAGCCCCAGCATTTT
TRBD2 TRBJ2-1 TRBV5-4 NA CASSLAGGTYNEQFF TGTGCCAGCAGCTTGGCGGGGGGGACCTACAATGAGCAGTTCTTC
NA TRBJ2-5 TRBV5-6 NA CASSLAQETQYF TGTGCCAGCAGCTTGGCCCAAGAGACCCAGTACTTC
NA TRBJ1-6 TRBV7-2 once CASILGGGYNSPLHF TGTGCCAGCATCCTAGGCGGGGGTTATAATTCACCCCTCCACTTT
TRBD1 TRBJ2-1 TRBV29-1 NA CGSDRGNEQFF TGCGGGTCGGACAGGGGCAATGAGCAGTTCTTC
NA TRBJ1-1 TRBV10-3 NA CAISDRGGTEAFF TGTGCCATCAGTGACCGGGGAGGCACTGAAGCTTTCTTT
NA TRBJ2-5 TRBV5-1 NA CASSPRLLGGETQYF TGCGCCAGCAGCCCAAGACTCCTTGGGGGAGAGACCCAGTACTTC
TRBD1 TRBJ1-1 TRBV29-1 NA CSALLPGQGLKAFF TGCAGCGCCCTTCTTCCTGGACAGGGCCTTAAAGCTTTCTTT
NA TRBJ1-1 TRBV6-6 few CASSYRANTEAFF TGTGCCAGCAGTTACAGGGCGAACACTGAAGCTTTCTTT
NA TRBJ1-2 TRBV7-2 NA CASSSPDGRVGYTF TGTGCCAGCAGCTCGCCGGACGGCCGGGTCGGCTACACCTTC
TRBD1 TRBJ2-7 TRBV15 NA CATSRDTRTGLIYEQYF TGTGCCACCAGCAGAGACACGAGGACAGGATTGATCTACGAGCAGTACTTC
NA TRBJ2-3 TRBV27 NA CASSLGGLSFTDTQYF TGTGCCAGCAGTTTAGGCGGACTCAGTTTCACAGATACGCAGTATTTT
TRBD1 TRBJ2-5 TRBV2 NA CASSAMTGWETQYF TGTGCCAGCAGTGCCATGACAGGGTGGGAGACCCAGTACTTC
NA TRBJ1-2 TRBV29-1 NA CSVVTAINYGYTF TGCAGCGTTGTGACGGCTATTAACTATGGCTACACCTTC
NA TRBJ1-2 TRBV4-2 NA CASSRTVTGYTF TGTGCCAGCAGCCGTACAGTGACGGGCTACACCTTC
NA TRBJ2-5 TRBV4-2 NA CASSQDWGETQYF TGTGCCAGCAGCCAAGACTGGGGAGAGACCCAGTACTTC
NA TRBJ1-2 TRBV6-5 NA CASSPRARGAGYTF TGTGCCAGCAGCCCGAGAGCCAGGGGAGCTGGCTACACCTTC
TRBD1 TRBJ1-3 TRBV6-5 NA CASTGTDGNTIYF TGTGCCAGCACCGGGACAGACGGAAACACCATATATTTT
NA TRBJ1-1 TRBV6-5 NA CASSLTGNTEAFF TGTGCCAGCAGCCTTACAGGGAACACTGAAGCTTTCTTT
TRBD1 TRBJ2-5 TRBV30 NA CAWSAGTVLQETQYF TGTGCCTGGAGCGCCGGGACAGTATTACAAGAGACCCAGTACTTC
NA TRBJ1-2 TRBV30 NA CAWSVSAGRGGYTF TGTGCCTGGAGTGTCTCGGCGGGTCGGGGTGGCTACACCTTC